This T cell receptor beta chain appears in the sequencing data of a study of T cell responses to AZD1222 COVID-19 vaccine (TCRdb year 2021). About the study as a whole: AZD1222 recipients given second doses at about 4 weeks or at about 12 weeks were pooled, since spike-specific TCR depth and breadth were not found to differ between the two schedules. A total of over 230 trial participants underwent TCR sequencing, of whom 207 received two doses of AZD1222 and about 25 received two doses of the MenACWY control vaccine. Trial participants were enrolled by age into 18-55, 56-69 and 70-plus year subgroups, with about 150, 28 and 57 TCR-sequenced participants respectively.

The time point label here, explained by the study, means: baseline before first vaccination. Vaccinee samples were obtained from the UK trials COV001 and COV002, which included a single-blind randomized controlled phase 2/3 trial of AZD1222 (ChAdOx1 nCoV-19) in healthy adults. For TCRbeta chain sequencing, PBMC samples from trial participants were taken at day 0 and at day 28 after the second dose. Note on this clone: The antigen it recognizes is unknown. Nothing much larger sits one base from this clone, and base qualities are not available.

Findings and caveats that apply to the study as a whole: Because no samples from the day 14 peak response were available, repertoires could be characterized only after the peak T cell response. Most participants were white British and females outnumbered males, and the authors suggested that clonal diversity may have been underestimated. A significant rise in spike-specific TCR breadth and depth was observed after two AZD1222 doses relative to day 0 and relative to MenACWY recipients. The 56-69-year group was small, and its depth increase did not reach significance, likely because of low power. Vaccine-associated CD4 TCRs spanned the whole spike protein, with dominant responses in regions 160-218 and 743-854. Reportedly, almost half of the unique spike-specific TCRs recognized epitopes lying outside the regions that are mutated in the B.1.351 and B.1.1.7 variants. Conclusions about previously exposed vaccinees were limited because only six AZD1222 recipients were SARS-CoV-2 seropositive at baseline.

The CDR3 regions of human TCRbeta chains were analyzed by immunosequencing. Processing in the source paper ran as follows. Repertoire TCRs were matched against a reference library of SARS-CoV-2-specific TCRs generated with the MIRA antigen-specificity platform. Breadth was defined as the fraction of unique TCRs that were SARS-CoV-2-associated. Depth was defined as the fraction of total T cells that were SARS-CoV-2-associated. Each spike-specific TCR was assigned to its reactive spike region and to a CD4 or CD8 class using the MIRA data. Log10-transformed breadth and depth values were compared by one-way ANOVA with Sidak's multiple comparisons tests. Sourced from immuneACCESS, this table was stored by TCRdb with only in-frame sequences that have V and J called. A share of the clones is absent; for the studies checked, an unresolved V gene accounts for under half, and the remainder has no known explanation. The V and J calls and clone size are taken from that table; D and trimming were inferred from the DNA. The sample table lists about 180,000 clones, around nine tenths of them with a count of one. The ten largest clones represent approximately 8% of the sample.

V is cut by 2 bases and J by 4 bases, and the space between the germline ends is 11 bases. Per the germline V gene (reference sequence), SEHNR is the CDR1 and FQNEAQ is the CDR2. The CDR3 runs 14 residues from the cysteine to the phenylalanine. The sequence is cut down to CDR3 DNA, 42 bases in frame from base 1. This TCR was sampled from an adult in good health. This sequence uses TRBV7-9 and TRBJ1-1, with the identity of the D gene unclear. The sequencing used peripheral blood, collected on day 0 of AZD1222 vaccination. The DNA sequence is as follows: TGTGCCAGCAGCTTACAACATCGGGGCACTGAAGCTTTCTTT. It is translated as CASSLQHRGTEAFF.